The sample holds one count of the clone carrying this T cell receptor (beta chain). The data are from a study of radiotherapy plus CTLA-4 blockade in lung cancer. Across the study: Overall, 18% of patients showed an objective response, while roughly 28% attained disease control.

The CDR3 consists of 18 residues. Germline CDR1 reads SGHRS; CDR2 reads YFSETQ. J was trimmed by 0 bases and V by 4 bases; bases with no gene match: 11. Method: immunoSEQ multiplex PCR; TCRdb's copy keeps in-frame clones and lacks some. The sample comprises around 82,000 clones, more than 80% of which are singletons, and approximately 0.77% rests with the top ten. This chain connects TRBV5-1 to TRBJ1-4, with 8 bases that match TRBD1. The origin of this receptor is a human donor with non-small cell lung cancer who had stable disease on radiotherapy plus ipilimumab. The material sequenced was peripheral blood, taken from a patient treated with radiotherapy plus ipilimumab. The CDR3 DNA is TGCGCCAGCAGCCGGGGACAGGTGGCTATATCAACTAATGAAAAACTGTTTTTT. This encodes CASSRGQVAISTNEKLFF. The full variable domain, in which reference TRBV5-1 and TRBJ1-4 provide the parts outside the CDR3, is KAGVTQTPRYLIKTRGQQVTLSCSPISGHRSVSWYQQTPGQGLQFLFEYFSETQRNKGNFPGRFSGRQFSNSRSEMNVSTLELGDSALYLCASSRGQVAISTNEKLFFGSGTQLSVL.